These 29 T cell receptor beta chains originate from one sample sequenced in a study of CD8 T cells in ankylosing spondylitis. Using its own MiXCR run on the 5' RACE reads, TCRdb lists one record per CDR3 protein. The repertoire consists of 150,000 to 200,000 distinct CDR3 sequences, with around 18% occurring once and the leading ten covering about 7.6%. The sequencing sample was made of blood, either unsorted or a sorted T cell fraction (not recorded which). The receptor set was obtained from a male donor with ankylosing spondylitis or in good health (not recorded which).

V usage is TRBV6-5 and J usage is TRBJ2-2; 9 bases map to TRBD2. The CDR3 length is 15 residues. With 0 bases clipped from V and 13 bases from J, the junction kept 9 bases outside the gene matches. The germline CDR1 and CDR2 sequences are MNHEY and SVGAGI. As DNA, the CDR3 is TGTGCCAGCAGTTACTCGACGTTTAGCGGGAGAGTGCTGTTTTTT. This sequence encodes CASSYSTFSGRVLFF.

This clonotype was counted ten times or more. The chain couples TRBV6-1 to TRBJ2-1, with 10 bases matching TRBD1. J gave up 10 bases and V 6 bases, and 15 bases lay outside the gene matches. Germline lookup yields CDR1 MNHNS and CDR2 SASEGT. There are 16 residues in the CDR3. The CDR3 nucleotides are TGTGCCAGCAGGCCCTCCGGGACAGGGGCGTACATCGAGCAGTTCTTC. Its protein is CASRPSGTGAYIEQFF.

This clonotype was detected ten times or more. The rearrangement joins TRBV20-1 to TRBJ1-2; no clear D. V was clipped by 5 bases and J by 4 bases, with 14 bases between them. CDR1 is DFQATT, CDR2 SNEGSKA, per germline (reference sequence). The CDR3 has 13 amino acids. The CDR3 loop is CSALFPPGYGYTF. The DNA for the CDR3 is TGCAGTGCTCTTTTTCCCCCGGGCTATGGCTACACCTTC.

This clonotype was seen at least ten times. The V gene is TRBV20-1, the J gene TRBJ1-3; the D is unclear. This CDR3 contains 13 residues. Germline-derived CDR1 and CDR2 are DFQATT and SNEGSKA (reference sequence). The V end was cut by 5 bases, the J end by 0 bases, with 8 bases between. The CDR3 spells CSAAGPSGNTIYF. CDR3 sequence (DNA): TGCAGTGCTGCAGGTCCCTCTGGAAACACCATATATTTT.

Ten or more counts support this clonotype. This CDR3 reads CSASSLGQSYQETQYF. DNA of the CDR3: TGCAGTGCTAGCAGCTTGGGACAGTCTTACCAAGAGACCCAGTACTTC. This chain links TRBV20-1 with TRBJ2-5; 7 nucleotides agree with TRBD1. This CDR3 spans 16 amino acids. The germline V gene encodes CDR1 DFQATT and CDR2 SNEGSKA (reference sequence). Trimming removed 3 bases from V and 0 bases from J; junction bases left unmatched: 10.

This clonotype was seen more than once but under ten times. The V and J genes are TRBV7-2 and TRBJ1-5; D call uncertain. The CDR3 covers 12 residues. V shed 1 base and J shed 6 bases, with 4 bases lying between them. Germline-derived CDR1 and CDR2 are SGHTA and FQGNSA. CDR3 residues: CASSLDTQPQHF. The CDR3 bases are TGTGCCAGCAGCTTAGATACTCAGCCCCAGCATTTT.

This clonotype was recorded at least ten times. The chain carries TRBV5-1 and TRBJ1-2, with D perhaps TRBD1 (6 bases). Germline-derived CDR1 and CDR2 are SGHRS and YFSETQ. The ends were cut back, 0 bases at V and 8 bases at J, with 17 bases in the middle. CDR3 length: 15 amino acids. CDR3 nucleotides: TGCGCCAGCAGCTTGGCCAAGTCCAGGGGAAGCGGCTACACCTTC. This translates into CASSLAKSRGSGYTF. Together with reference TRBV5-1 and TRBJ1-2, the CDR3 gives the full variable domain: KAGVTQTPRYLIKTRGQQVTLSCSPISGHRSVSWYQQTPGQGLQFLFEYFSETQRNKGNFPGRFSGRQFSNSRSEMNVSTLELGDSALYLCASSLAKSRGSGYTFGSGTRLTVV.

This clonotype was detected many times. The chain combines TRBV3-1 with TRBJ2-1; unclear D gene. CDR3 length equals 12 residues. Germline CDR1 reads LGHDT; CDR2 reads YNNKEL (reference sequence). Trimming removed 3 bases at V and 9 bases at J, with 9 bases between. This chain's CDR3 is CASSQRYGEQFF. Written as DNA, the CDR3 is TGTGCCAGCAGCCAGCGCTACGGTGAGCAGTTCTTC.

Points on this clonotype: A single base separates this from a much larger clone, so it may be a read error. The chain joins TRBV7-2 to TRBJ1-1; no reliable D call. This CDR3 is 13 amino acids long. Germline CDR1 is SGHTA and CDR2 is FQGNSA. CDR3 bases: TGTGCCAGCAGCTTCGGGGAAATTGGTGAACCTTTCTTT. It specifies CASSFGEIGEPFF.

This clonotype occurred many times. CDR3 region: CSVGAENQPQHF. The CDR3 region has the DNA TGCAGCGTTGGGGCCGAGAATCAGCCCCAGCATTTT. The rearrangement joins TRBV29-1 to TRBJ1-5; D is uncertain. The CDR3 has 12 residues. CDR1 is SQVTM, CDR2 ANQGSEA, per germline. Trimming took 4 bases from V and 4 from J, leaving 8 bases between them.

This clonotype showed up just once. J is TRBJ1-5 and V is TRBV20-1; possibly TRBD1 for D (6 bases). Deletions cut 1 base from V and 6 bases from J, with 16 bases between. The CDR3 is 15 residues long. Germline CDR1 and CDR2: DFQATT and SNEGSKA (reference sequence). This CDR3 reads CSARARTEPRQPQHF. The CDR3 DNA follows: TGCAGTGCTAGAGCCCGGACAGAGCCACGTCAGCCCCAGCATTTT.

This clonotype was seen many times. The CDR3 spells CSASSGQGADTQYF. CDR3 sequence (DNA): TGCAGTGCTTCTAGCGGGCAGGGCGCAGATACGCAGTATTTT. The J gene is TRBJ2-3, the V gene TRBV20-1; the match to TRBD2 covers 8 bases. Looked up from germline, CDR1 is DFQATT and CDR2 is SNEGSKA (reference sequence). After removal of 5 bases from V and 4 bases from J, the junction contained 8 bases not matched to a gene. The CDR3 covers 14 residues.

The chain recombines TRBV24-1 with TRBJ2-2, with no clear D. This CDR3 comprises 14 residues. CDR1 and CDR2 from the germline V gene are KGHDR and SFDVKD. Trimming removed 10 bases from V and 2 bases from J, with 13 bases in between. CDR3 nucleotides: TGTGCCACTGAAGGTCGATTAAACACCGGGGAGCTGTTTTTT. Protein: CATEGRLNTGELFF.

The chain has TRBV10-3 and TRBJ2-6; D ambiguous. V gave up 1 base and J gave up 0 bases, with 4 bases separating them. Germline CDR1 ENHRY, CDR2 SYGVKD. This CDR3 contains 15 residues. CDR3 amino acids: CAISEYGSGANVLTF. The CDR3 DNA reads TGTGCCATCAGTGAGTATGGCTCTGGGGCCAACGTCCTGACTTTC.

This clonotype was recorded many times. This chain uses TRBV5-1 with TRBJ2-3; 9 nucleotides align to TRBD2. The junction had 9 bases not matched to a gene; V was cut back by 0 bases and J by 4 bases. This CDR3 is 17 amino acids long. From germline, CDR1 is SGHRS and CDR2 YFSETQ. The CDR3 is CASSLEVSSGVADTQYF. The CDR3 nucleotides read TGCGCCAGCAGCTTGGAGGTTTCTAGCGGGGTCGCAGATACGCAGTATTTT.

There are many counts of this clonotype. The V call is TRBV4-1, the J call TRBJ1-1; D unclear. The germline V gene encodes CDR1 MGHRA and CDR2 YSYEKL. V was pared by 3 bases and J by 6 bases, with 8 bases between. The CDR3 covers 12 residues. CDR3 amino acids: CASSHDRAEAFF. CDR3 DNA: TGCGCCAGCAGCCACGATCGGGCTGAAGCTTTCTTT.

This clonotype was recorded many times. J is TRBJ2-2 and V is TRBV5-1, with 7 nucleotides matching TRBD1. The length of the CDR3 is 16 residues. Germline-derived CDR1 and CDR2 are SGHRS and YFSETQ. V lost 4 bases, J lost 2 bases, and 8 bases stayed unmatched. CDR3 region: CASSPWDRGNTGELFF. The DNA for the CDR3 is TGCGCCAGCAGCCCCTGGGACAGAGGAAACACCGGGGAGCTGTTTTTT.

This clonotype was observed a few times. The chain carries TRBV12-3 or TRBV12-4 and TRBJ2-3; D possibly corresponds to TRBD2 (5 bases). V lost 5 bases to trimming and J lost 1 base, with 13 bases between them. This CDR3 has 15 amino acids. The CDR3 nucleotides are TGTGCCAGCAGTCAAGACTTTAGCGGCACAGATACGCAGTATTTT. Translated, it gives CASSQDFSGTDTQYF.

Many counts were recorded for this clonotype. V is TRBV7-2 and J is TRBJ2-7, with D perhaps TRBD2 (6 bases). V shed 1 base and J shed 3 bases, with 10 bases lying between them. This CDR3 contains 14 residues. CDR1 SGHTA and CDR2 FQGNSA come from the germline V gene. The CDR3 here is CASSLVLANYEQYF. The CDR3 DNA follows: TGTGCCAGCAGCTTAGTTCTAGCGAACTACGAGCAGTACTTC.

This clonotype occurred many times. This chain joins TRBV5-1 and TRBJ2-2; no reliable D call. V shed 0 bases and J shed 2 bases, with 5 bases lying between them. This CDR3 region has 14 residues. CDR1 is SGHRS and CDR2 is YFSETQ in the germline V gene. The CDR3 sequence is CASSLERNTGELFF. The CDR3 DNA follows: TGCGCCAGCAGCTTGGAGCGCAACACCGGGGAGCTGTTTTTT.

The chain employs TRBV4-1 and TRBJ1-5; no clear D. Trimming took off 3 bases at V and 0 bases at J, with 12 bases between the two ends. The V gene's germline CDR1 is MGHRA and CDR2 YSYEKL. The CDR3 contains 16 residues. CDR3 coding DNA: TGCGCCAGCAGCCAGGCAGGTACCCCTAGCAATCAGCCCCAGCATTTT. Its protein product is CASSQAGTPSNQPQHF.

A few counts support this clonotype. The chain uses TRBV7-8 and TRBJ2-1; TRBD2 matches 14 bases. Trimming removed 5 bases from V and 1 base from J; junction bases left unmatched: 7. The CDR3 consists of 18 residues. Per the germline V gene, CDR1 is SGHVS and CDR2 is FQNEAQ. CDR3 in DNA: TGTGCCAGCAGCCAGACTAGCGGGAGGGCTTGGTCCTACAATGAGCAGTTCTTC. This encodes CASSQTSGRAWSYNEQFF.

The count of this clonotype is one. The V call is TRBV9, the J call TRBJ1-4; no firm D call. The CDR3 has 15 amino acids. V lost 1 base, J lost 4 bases, and 11 bases lay in between. Germline V gene lookup returns CDR1 SGDLS and CDR2 YYNGEE. The CDR3 DNA reads as TGTGCCAGCAGCGTAAAACAGCCACTTAATGAAAAACTGTTTTTT. The encoded protein is CASSVKQPLNEKLFF.

This clonotype has a count of ten or more. The chain combines TRBV20-1 with TRBJ2-1, with a possible D match to TRBD2 (5 bases). The germline gives CDR1 DFQATT, CDR2 SNEGSKA (reference sequence). This CDR3 has 13 amino acids. Trimming removed 7 bases at V and 0 bases at J, with 10 bases between. CDR3: CSVGKSSYNEQFF. The CDR3 coding sequence is TGCAGTGTCGGGAAGAGCTCCTACAATGAGCAGTTCTTC.

The rearrangement joins TRBV28 to TRBJ1-5; D gene ambiguous. Trimming left V 8 bases short and J 0 bases short, with 11 bases between. Looked up from germline, CDR1 is MDHEN and CDR2 is SYDVKM. This CDR3 has 14 amino acids. The CDR3 protein is CASEGPYSNQPQHF. The CDR3 coding sequence is TGTGCCAGCGAAGGGCCTTATAGCAATCAGCCCCAGCATTTT.

In this sample, this clonotype turned up a few times. The V call is TRBV29-1, the J call TRBJ2-7; TRBD1 matches 9 bases. Germline CDR1 reads SQVTM; CDR2 reads ANQGSEA. There are 15 residues in the CDR3. Losses at the gene ends were 4 bases for V and 7 bases for J; bases not matched to a gene: 14. The CDR3 DNA reads TGCAGCGTTGCGCCACCGGGACAGGGTGCAGAAGAGCAGTACTTC. Its protein product is CSVAPPGQGAEEQYF.

This clonotype was detected many times. The chain joins TRBV5-6 to TRBJ1-2; the D gene is possibly TRBD1 (5 bases). The V and J ends lost 0 bases and 8 bases respectively, with 11 bases between them. Germline values: CDR1 SGHDT, CDR2 YYEEEE. This CDR3 contains 13 residues. CDR3 region: CASSLAGRDGYTF. Here the CDR3 DNA reads TGTGCCAGCAGCTTGGCGGGGAGGGACGGCTACACCTTC.

This clonotype was detected many times. The V gene is TRBV20-1, the J gene TRBJ1-1; tentatively, D is TRBD1 (5 bases). V lost 0 bases and J 4 bases, leaving 21 bases between the germline ends. Germline V gives CDR1 DFQATT, CDR2 SNEGSKA (reference sequence). This CDR3 comprises 17 residues. The CDR3 is CSARDTGQLRTATEAFF. The CDR3 DNA is TGCAGTGCTAGAGATACGGGGCAGCTCCGGACTGCCACTGAAGCTTTCTTT.

There are many counts of this clonotype. The chain employs TRBV5-1 and TRBJ1-3, with a weak D call TRBD1 (5 bases). This CDR3 comprises 13 residues. CDR1 is SGHRS and CDR2 is YFSETQ in the germline V gene. V was pared by 4 bases and J by 8 bases, with 13 bases between. As DNA, the CDR3 is TGCGCCAGCAGCGGGGAAGAAGGGGACACCATATATTTT. As protein: CASSGEEGDTIYF.